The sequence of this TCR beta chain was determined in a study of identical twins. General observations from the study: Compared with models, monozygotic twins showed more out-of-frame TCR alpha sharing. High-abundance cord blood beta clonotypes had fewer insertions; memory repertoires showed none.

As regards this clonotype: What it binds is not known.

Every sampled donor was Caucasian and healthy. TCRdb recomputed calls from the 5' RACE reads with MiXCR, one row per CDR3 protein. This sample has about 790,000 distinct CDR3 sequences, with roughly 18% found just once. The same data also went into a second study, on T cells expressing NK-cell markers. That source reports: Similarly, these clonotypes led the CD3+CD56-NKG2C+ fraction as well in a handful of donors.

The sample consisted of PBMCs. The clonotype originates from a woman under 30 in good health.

The CDR3 reads CSSYGKGPQETQYF. The DNA for the CDR3 is TGCAGCTCCTATGGCAAGGGTCCCCAAGAGACCCAGTACTTC. The chain joins TRBV29-1 to TRBJ2-5; no reliable D call. The CDR3 totals 14 residues. Germline CDR1 SQVTM, CDR2 ANQGSEA. Trimming shortened V by 8 bases and J by 1 base, and 17 bases separated the two germline ends.